This T cell receptor (beta chain) was sequenced in a study of cytomegalovirus exposure and HLA in healthy donors (dated by TCRdb to the late 2010s). For the study in its entirety: An earlier analysis of under 600 of the donors reported 250 to 300 Gb of sequence data and some 120 million unique TCR beta sequences from about 200 million T cells. An earlier analysis of approximately 630 of the donors applied high-throughput TCR beta sequencing to assess whether each TCR beta V gene segment acted as functional or pseudogenic. The genetic ancestry cluster associated with self-reported Caucasian donors included 81% of the approximately 400 genotyped donors. Besides the first cohort of roughly 640 subjects, a separate validation cohort made up of 120 different subjects was used. The aim of the study was to test whether cataloging public T cell receptors could identify signatures of past pathogen exposure. Across roughly 420 genotyped donors of the cohort, an average of roughly 200,000 unique TCR beta nucleotide sequences per donor were sequenced, and 15% to 20% of those sequences were non-productive. Genome-wide SNP genotypes for about 65% of the roughly 670 donors were used in a later genetic analysis, which treated that subset as a discovery cohort. Alongside the repertoire data, information on donor age, sex, ethnicity and CMV serostatus was compiled. Typing coverage varied by locus: roughly 620-640 donors for A, B, C, DRB1 and DQB1; 522 for DQA1; over 600 for DPA1; 400 to 480 for DPB1. Because of strong linkage in the cohort, roughly five DR-DQ haplotypes were treated as single units for association and clustering. In the later analysis, no new phenotypic data were used to find candidate immune exposures; instead, reliance was placed on TCR beta sequences and their occurrence across donors. To study patterns of TCR occurrence, a later analysis re-analyzed previously published TCR beta repertoires from 500 to 850 donors and added high-resolution HLA genotyping. HLA typing included class I and class II loci at four-digit resolution. About 300 gigabases of sequencing data and around 87 million unique TCR sequences were included in an early release covering 550 to 650 HLA-typed donors. Every repertoire in the discovery cohort had been generated on one and the same sequencing platform. The study profiled the T cell repertoires of approximately 700 subjects by immunosequencing and related them to cytomegalovirus serostatus. To predict cytomegalovirus infection status, the study brought together high-throughput TCR immunosequencing, statistical association of individual TCRs with disease status, and machine learning.

Receptor libraries were prepared by the immunoSEQ multiplex PCR assay. The multiplex PCR relied on a mix of 60 forward primers for TCR Vbeta segments and 13 reverse primers for TCR Jbeta segments. Amplification of the CDR3 region of rearranged TCR beta genes was performed with a multiplex PCR assay on genomic DNA. The amplified TCR beta libraries were sequenced on the Illumina HiSeq System as 87-base-pair reads. Per the original workflow: In a later analysis, 80 million or so unique TCR beta chains were counted across the roughly 670 repertoires, and roughly 9.9 million of these chains were shared by at least two donors. A nearest-neighbor algorithm error-corrected the raw reads and collapsed the reads into unique sequences, merging closely related sequences to remove PCR and sequencing errors. V, D and J gene segments were assigned by aligning CDR3 sequences to IMGT reference sequences. For a sequence to be retained, a match of at least six nucleotides to both a V gene segment and a J gene segment was required. Rearrangements were classified as productive when the CDR3 lacked stop codons and remained in frame with V and J, and all other rearrangements were classified as non-productive. CDR3 was defined according to IMGT convention as the region running from the second conserved V-encoded cysteine to the conserved J-encoded phenylalanine. Sequences without an unambiguous match to a single V gene segment were excluded from the earlier analysis of 587 of the donors. In an earlier analysis of 587 of the donors, a V segment was called functional when productive rearrangements were above 56.7%, and segregating when the standard deviation between donors exceeded 5%. To diagnose cytomegalovirus status from the catalog of TCR beta chain sequences, a statistical classification framework was built. In a later analysis, TCR nucleotide sequences were compared against IMGT/GENE-DB human TR gene sequences so that V and J genes could be assigned. A later analysis assigned CDR3 sequences and most-parsimonious VDJ recombination scenarios with the TCRdist pipeline. In a later analysis, every TCR beta chain was defined by the combination of its CDR3 amino acid sequence and its V-gene family, and reads without a unique V-gene family were dropped. In a later analysis, 450 to 600 highly shared, low-generation-probability nucleotide sequences were removed to address suspected cross-contamination and a sequencing artifact. In a later analysis, a clonal expansion index for each public chain was calculated from normalized within-repertoire ranks of inferred template counts. Generation probabilities in a later analysis came from a VDJ recombination model fitted to out-of-frame rearrangements, and those results were checked against IGoR. In a later analysis, TCR-TCR, TCR-HLA and TCR-CMV co-occurrence was scored with hypergeometric tests, and a repertoire-size bias correction was applied to TCR pairs. In a later analysis, false discovery rates were estimated by permuting HLA or CMV assignments 20 times. In a later analysis, co-occurring TCRs were grouped using DBSCAN, with TCRdist sequence similarity added in when clustering inside HLA-allele-positive subsets. Repertoires with fewer than 30,000 or more than 120,000 public chains, plus five repertoires with anomalous nucleotide sharing, were excluded from co-occurrence clustering. TCRdb took over this immuneACCESS table, retaining in-frame rearrangements with V and J assigned. Such tables are incomplete; in checked studies, under half of the missing clones stem from an unresolved V gene, and the remainder is unexplained. V and J calls and clone size come straight from that table; D and trimming were deduced from the DNA. The sample's own table lists around 100,000 clones. The ten largest clones capture 0.5% to 0.7% of the sample.

Overall study outcomes, separate from this receptor: A group of highly shared sequence variants was considered likely to be a technical artifact of the sequencing pipeline. According to a later analysis, most CMV-associated TCR beta chains appeared to be HLA-restricted, and the HLA associations seemed to be driven largely by CMV exposure. At a false discovery rate of 0.05, a later analysis linked 15,000 to 20,000 TCR beta sequences to specific HLA alleles. Most TCR sequences were observed very rarely across donors, whereas some public TCRs were present in many individuals. In a later genetic analysis, a missense DCLRE1C variant was associated with V-gene and J-gene trimming of TCR beta chains, and the association was replicated in an independent cohort. Because HLA typing was missing for some donors at each locus, association tests included only the typed subset. In an earlier analysis of around 500 of the donors, most TCR beta V segments appeared in productive rearrangements about 87% or about 30% of the time, broadly matching IMGT annotations. Because counts were too low, approximately 15 rarely observed V segments, including chromosome 9 orphons, were excluded from the earlier analysis of roughly 580 of the donors. Compared with equally common non-associated chains, HLA-associated TCR beta chains in a later analysis were more clonally expanded and had lower generation probabilities. It was suggested by the authors that the approach could potentially be generalized to other disease states and immunological phenotypes. When HLA alleles, especially DR and DQ, strongly co-occurred, TCR associations were difficult to assign to individual alleles. Sequencing depth was assumed to be roughly uniform across donors in the presence/absence analyses, though that assumption may not hold. Several of the top co-occurrence clusters appeared to be linked to parvovirus B19, influenza, CMV and Epstein-Barr virus, according to a later analysis. The only immune exposure information available for the cohort was CMV serostatus. In vitro tests confirmed that a few of the cytomegalovirus-associated TCR beta chains recognize cytomegalovirus antigens. The classifier was reported to diagnose cytomegalovirus status with high specificity and sensitivity in both the original and validation cohorts. In this cohort, only TCR beta chains were sequenced, and detectable features were limited by the absence of alpha or paired-chain data. In a later genetic analysis, fewer N-insertions in productive TCRs were reported among donors in an Asian-associated ancestry cluster than the 666-donor mean. Because the 87-base-pair reads could not distinguish some IMGT-functional V segments, including TRBV6-2 and TRBV6-3, those segments were excluded. Correlated functional status among segregating V segments might be attributable to linkage disequilibrium, but an unknown experimental factor could not be ruled out. In a later analysis, the rate of TCR association differed among HLA loci, with DRB1 alleles having the most associated TCRs and HLA-C alleles having the fewest. A further reported finding was that TCR beta sequences accurately predicted the HLA-A and HLA-B alleles for most subjects in the first cohort. The study listed 150 to 200 TCR beta chains as associated with cytomegalovirus.

Concerning this clone: The specificity of this receptor is unknown.

The cohort comprised some 680 healthy bone marrow donors. Cohort members were all nominally healthy when sampled, although unrecorded immune exposures were likely present. The donor was CMV seronegative and was included in the group of over 300 seronegative cohort members. Each donor provided a peripheral blood sample, and peripheral blood mononuclear cells were used for TCR beta sequencing. The Qiagen DNeasy Blood Extraction Kit was used to extract genomic DNA from the blood cell samples. V and J are truncated by 0 bases and 1 base respectively, leaving an intervening sequence of 18 bases. CDR1 MGHRA and CDR2 YSYEKL were looked up in the germline V gene. The CDR3 measures 18 amino acids from cysteine to phenylalanine. Of all the DNA, just the CDR3 is kept, 54 bases in frame from base 1.

Here the chain combines TRBV4-1 and TRBJ1-2; TRBD1 is possibly the D segment (5 matching bases). The TCR was taken from a man aged 50 to 60 in good health and CMV-seronegative. Sequenced material: PBMCs. The DNA sequence follows: TGCGCCAGCAGCCAAGAGGGGCAGACACGAAGGTTTAACTATGGCTACACCTTC. Translated, this is CASSQEGQTRRFNYGYTF.